Listed here are 26 T cell receptor beta chains from one sample, sequenced in a study of control samples from healthy donors and cancer patients. Measured with immunoSEQ multiplex PCR; TCRdb has only the in-frame clones, and not every one. This sample has approximately 170,000 clones, with just over 85% found just once. Sequences were obtained from blood. The receptors originated from a young woman in good health.

The chain combines TRBV21-1 with TRBJ1-5. TRBV21-1 is assigned pseudogene status. The CDR3 sequence is 17 residues long. The CDR3 bases are TGTGCCAGCAGCAAAGTACGGGGGACACTATCCAATCAGCCCCAGCATTTT. It is translated as CASSKVRGTLSNQPQHF.

CDR3 DNA sequence: TGTGCCAGCAGCTTAGGACAGGGGGAAGGCTACACCTTC. Its protein product is CASSLGQGEGYTF. The chain uses TRBV7-8 and TRBJ1-2; TRBD1 agrees at 9 bases. Germline trimming cut 1 base from V and 8 bases from J; bases unmatched to any gene: 2. Germline CDR1 SGHVS, CDR2 FQNEAQ. CDR3 length equals 13 residues.

The rearrangement links TRBV6-1 to TRBJ1-4, with TRBD1 identical over 9 bases. With V trimmed by 2 bases and J by 13 bases, 8 bases remained unmatched. Germline V gives CDR1 MNHNS, CDR2 SASEGT. This CDR3 is 14 amino acids long. The CDR3 sequence is CASSELDRGAGLFF. The CDR3 DNA reads TGTGCCAGCAGTGAACTGGACAGGGGTGCCGGACTGTTTTTT.

About this clone itself: The junction shows a germline mismatch at one end, possibly a read error. The chain is built from TRBV30 and TRBJ1-2; TRBD1 agrees at 7 bases. The CDR3 loop spans 12 amino acids. Germline assignment: CDR1 GTSNPN and CDR2 SVGIG (reference sequence). This CDR3 is CAWSSSDRRVAF. DNA for the CDR3: TGTGCCTGGAGTTCCTCGGACAGGCGGGTCGCCTTC. The complete variable domain, with remaining parts taken from reference TRBV30 and TRBJ1-2, reads SQTIHQWPATLVQPVGSPLSLECTVEGTSNPNLYWYRQAAGRGLQLLFYSVGIGQISSEVPQNLSASRPQDRQFILSSKKLLLSDSGFYLCAWSSSDRRVAFGSGTRLTVV.

This rearrangement joins TRBV2 to TRBJ1-5, with D maybe TRBD1 (5 bases). The CDR3 extends over 14 amino acids. The germline V gene encodes CDR1 SNHLY and CDR2 FYNNEI. Trimming stripped 8 bases from V and 2 bases from J, with 13 bases between. The CDR3 loop is CASQGPGGNQPQHF. The CDR3 nucleotides read TGTGCCAGCCAGGGCCCTGGGGGCAATCAGCCCCAGCATTTT.

This rearrangement joins TRBV5-6 to TRBJ2-7, with 12 bases lining up with TRBD1. J was trimmed by 3 bases and V by 2 bases; bases with no gene match: 6. The CDR3 runs 16 residues. The germline CDR1 and CDR2 sequences are SGHDT and YYEEEE. DNA for the CDR3: TGTGCCAGCAGCTTACCGGGACAGGGGGCGCGCTACGAGCAGTACTTC. This gives the protein CASSLPGQGARYEQYF.

The J gene is TRBJ2-5, the V gene TRBV5-4; no clear D. This CDR3 spans 16 amino acids. Trimming shortened V by 3 bases and J by 2 bases, and 17 bases separated the two germline ends. Looked up from germline, CDR1 is SGHNT and CDR2 is YYREEE (reference sequence). The DNA for the CDR3 is TGTGCCAGCAGCTCCGAGGACCTCATCACACAAGAGACCCAGTACTTC. This gives the protein CASSSEDLITQETQYF.

The chain joins TRBV4-1 to TRBJ1-3; no clear D gene. V lost 2 bases to trimming and J lost 0 bases, with 11 bases between them. Per germline, CDR1 MGHRA and CDR2 YSYEKL. This CDR3 is 16 amino acids long. The DNA for the CDR3 is TGCGCCAGCAGCCAAACTTCGAGAGCCTCTGGAAACACCATATATTTT. Protein sequence: CASSQTSRASGNTIYF.

The chain recombines TRBV27 with TRBJ1-1; D is perhaps TRBD1 (6 bases). Deletions cut 8 bases from V and 0 bases from J, with 13 bases between. Germline CDR1 reads MNHEY; CDR2 reads SMNVEV (reference sequence). This CDR3 is built from 14 residues. CDR3 residues: CASQIGQMNTEAFF. CDR3 DNA: TGTGCCAGCCAAATCGGACAGATGAACACTGAAGCTTTCTTT.

The rearrangement uses TRBV28 and TRBJ2-1; possibly TRBD1 for D (5 bases). V lost 4 bases and J lost 6, with 16 bases in between. The length of the CDR3 is 15 residues. The germline V gene encodes CDR1 MDHEN and CDR2 SYDVKM. Here the CDR3 DNA reads TGTGCCAGCAGTTCACTACCCGATGACAGCAATGAGCAGTTCTTC. This codes for CASSSLPDDSNEQFF.

The CDR3 DNA follows: TGCGCCAGCAGCCAAGTCCCAGGTCAGGAGCAGTACGTC. Its translation: CASSQVPGQEQYV. The chain combines TRBV4-1 with TRBJ2-7; D remains unclear. In germline, CDR1 is MGHRA, CDR2 YSYEKL. V shed 1 base and J shed 7 bases, with 11 bases lying between them. The CDR3 consists of 13 residues.

The chain couples TRBV5-1 to TRBJ2-7, with TRBD1 matching 8 bases. This CDR3 comprises 13 residues. Losses at the gene ends were 6 bases for V and 2 bases for J; bases not matched to a gene: 4. Germline assignment: CDR1 SGHRS and CDR2 YFSETQ. CDR3 in DNA: TGCGCCAGCACACCGACAGGGGCCTACGAGCAGTACTTC. The encoded protein is CASTPTGAYEQYF.

The chain is built from TRBV29-1 and TRBJ2-5; the D gene is possibly TRBD2 (6 bases). Germline V gene sequence: CDR1 SQVTM, CDR2 ANQGSEA. V was shortened by 4 bases and J by 5 bases, with 14 bases between the two germline ends. CDR3 length: 13 residues. CDR3 loop: CSVARGTLETQYF. The DNA of the CDR3 is TGCAGCGTTGCTCGCGGGACTTTGGAGACCCAGTACTTC. The whole variable domain, remainder taken from reference TRBV29-1 and TRBJ2-5, is SAVISQKPSRDICQRGTSLTIQCQVDSQVTMMFWYRQQPGQSLTLIATANQGSEATYESGFVIDKFPISRPNLTFSTLTVSNMSPEDSSIYLCSVARGTLETQYFGPGTRLLVL.

The V gene is TRBV2, the J gene TRBJ1-2; D not certain. CDR1 is SNHLY, CDR2 FYNNEI, per germline. Trimming cost V 4 bases and J 8 bases, with 14 bases left between them. The CDR3 loop spans 13 amino acids. DNA for the CDR3: TGTGCCAGCAGTGTAGGGATTGCCTCCGGCTACACCTTC. This sequence encodes CASSVGIASGYTF.

The chain combines TRBV5-1 with TRBJ1-5; D may be TRBD1 (6 bases). Trimming shortened V by 0 bases and J by 7 bases, and 11 bases separated the two germline ends. The germline CDR1 and CDR2 sequences are SGHRS and YFSETQ. This CDR3 is 14 amino acids long. The CDR3 nucleotides are TGCGCCAGCAGCTTGGCCTCAGGGGTACAGCCCCAGCATTTT. Protein: CASSLASGVQPQHF.

The V call is TRBV19, the J call TRBJ1-5, with no clear D. V dropped 1 base and J dropped 3 bases, with 10 bases sitting between them. CDR1 is LNHDA, CDR2 SQIVND, per germline (reference sequence). The CDR3 has 15 amino acids. CDR3 amino acids: CASSIGTGPNQPQHF. CDR3 nucleotides: TGTGCCAGTAGTATAGGGACCGGGCCCAATCAGCCCCAGCATTTT.

J is TRBJ2-6 and V is TRBV28; D is unclear. V gave up 7 bases and J gave up 3 bases, with 13 bases separating them. The V gene's germline CDR1 is MDHEN and CDR2 SYDVKM. The CDR3 is made up of 15 amino acids. CDR3 DNA: TGTGCCAGCACCCATGGTTCGGTTGGGGCCAACGTCCTGACTTTC. Its protein is CASTHGSVGANVLTF. Full variable domain (rest looked up from reference TRBV28 and TRBJ2-6): DVKVTQSSRYLVKRTGEKVFLECVQDMDHENMFWYRQDPGLGLRLIYFSYDVKMKEKGDIPEGYSVSREKKERFSLILESASTNQTSMYLCASTHGSVGANVLTFGAGSRLTVL.

The chain couples TRBV18 to TRBJ1-2; the D is unclear. V dropped 2 bases and J dropped 6 bases, with 16 bases sitting between them. CDR1 and CDR2 (germline): KGHSH, LQKENI. The CDR3 has 15 amino acids. The CDR3 DNA follows: TGTGCCAGCTCACCATTCTCCCGACCGAGCGATGGCTACACCTTC. This translates into CASSPFSRPSDGYTF.

The V call is TRBV6-1, the J call TRBJ2-1; 7 nucleotides line up with TRBD2. The V gene end was trimmed by 2 bases and the J gene end by 4 bases; junction bases not matched to a gene: 5. The CDR3 loop spans 15 amino acids. Germline assignment: CDR1 MNHNS and CDR2 SASEGT. The CDR3 loop reads CASSEQGGGYNEQFF. DNA of the CDR3: TGTGCCAGCAGTGAACAGGGCGGGGGTTACAATGAGCAGTTCTTC.

This rearrangement joins TRBV21-1 to TRBJ2-1; TRBD2, the table's D call, was not compared with the DNA. TRBV21-1 is a pseudogene. CDR3 length: 13 residues. CDR3 sequence: CASRPGLYNEQFF. As DNA, the CDR3 is TGTGCCAGCAGACCGGGACTATACAATGAGCAGTTCTTC.

The chain couples TRBV19 to TRBJ1-5, with 7 positions matching TRBD1. The CDR3 extends over 14 amino acids. The germline V gene has CDR1 LNHDA and CDR2 SQIVND (reference sequence). J was trimmed by 9 bases and V by 3 bases; bases with no gene match: 8. CDR3 sequence: CASSIPGGRWPQHF. CDR3 in DNA: TGTGCCAGTAGTATTCCAGGGGGGAGGTGGCCCCAGCATTTT.

This chain uses TRBV24-1 with TRBJ2-1; TRBD2 aligns across 10 bases. The CDR3 is 16 amino acids. Per the germline V gene, CDR1 is KGHDR and CDR2 is SFDVKD. The V gene end was trimmed by 0 bases and the J gene end by 2 bases; junction bases not matched to a gene: 0. In DNA, the CDR3 is TGTGCCACCAGTGATTTGACTAGCGGGACCTACAATGAGCAGTTCTTC. It is translated as CATSDLTSGTYNEQFF.

The J gene is TRBJ2-3, the V gene TRBV4-2; D perhaps matches TRBD2 (7 bases). V lost 0 bases and J 6 bases, leaving 16 bases between the germline ends. This CDR3 contains 16 residues. Germline loops: CDR1 LGHNA, CDR2 YNFKEQ. CDR3 sequence reads: CASSQDLAGARDTQYF. In DNA, the CDR3 is TGTGCCAGCAGCCAAGATCTGGCGGGGGCCAGGGATACGCAGTATTTT.

The chain couples TRBV7-2 to TRBJ2-4; 9 nucleotides match TRBD2. The CDR3 has 19 residues. With V trimmed by 1 base and J by 3 bases, 13 bases remained unmatched. Germline V gene lookup returns CDR1 SGHTA and CDR2 FQGNSA. CDR3 amino acids: CASSLDPIGASGNKNIQYF. In DNA, the CDR3 is TGTGCCAGCAGCTTAGACCCCATAGGGGCTAGCGGGAACAAAAACATTCAGTACTTC.

This chain uses TRBV18 with TRBJ2-1, with TRBD2 identical over 9 bases. V shed 4 bases and J 4 bases; nucleotides not matched to a gene: 2. The germline V gene has CDR1 KGHSH and CDR2 LQKENI. This CDR3 region has 14 residues. CDR3 loop: CASSRLAAYNEQFF. CDR3 nucleotides: TGTGCCAGCTCACGACTAGCGGCTTACAATGAGCAGTTCTTC.

V usage is TRBV6-5 and J usage is TRBJ1-1, with D uncertain. The CDR3 has 13 residues. V dropped 4 bases and J dropped 8 bases, with 14 bases sitting between them. The germline CDR1 and CDR2 sequences are MNHEY and SVGAGI. The CDR3 is CASSSPTSGEAFF. In DNA form, the CDR3 reads TGTGCCAGCAGTTCCCCGACCAGCGGAGAAGCTTTCTTT.